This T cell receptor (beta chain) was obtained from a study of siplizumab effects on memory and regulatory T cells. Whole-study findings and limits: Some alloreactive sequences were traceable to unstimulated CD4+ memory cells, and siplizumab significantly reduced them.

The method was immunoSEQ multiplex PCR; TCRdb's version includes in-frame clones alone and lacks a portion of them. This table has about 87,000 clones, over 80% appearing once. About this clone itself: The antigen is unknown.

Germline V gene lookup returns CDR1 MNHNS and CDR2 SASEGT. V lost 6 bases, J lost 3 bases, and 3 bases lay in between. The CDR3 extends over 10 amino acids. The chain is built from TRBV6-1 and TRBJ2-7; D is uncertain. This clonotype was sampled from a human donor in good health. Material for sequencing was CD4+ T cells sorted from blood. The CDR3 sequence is CASSNYEQYF. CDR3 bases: TGTGCCAGCAGCAACTACGAGCAGTACTTC.